This T cell receptor (beta chain) was captured in a study of OX40 agonist ivuxolimab in advanced cancers. General observations from the study: Clonal expansion was seen in CD4+ and CD8+ blood T cells by week 6 at 0.1 to 3.0 mg/kg.

About this clone: Its antigen remains unidentified.

Here immunoSEQ multiplex PCR was the method, and the copy in TCRdb shows in-frame clones only, minus some. Of 81,000 or so clones listed, roughly nine tenths were seen once; the top ten hold roughly 8.9%. CDR1 and CDR2 (germline): SQVTM, ANQGSEA. This CDR3 contains 17 residues. V gave up 1 base and J gave up 3 bases; unmatched junction bases: 12. This sequence joins TRBV29-1 and TRBJ2-3; 8 positions match TRBD1. This TCR derives from an adult with an advanced solid tumor such as melanoma, head and neck, liver or kidney cancer. Sequences were derived from CD4+ or CD8+ T cells sorted from blood, sampled in a trial of the OX40 agonist ivuxolimab. The CDR3 here is CSVEGTGLSMFTDTQYF. In nucleotides, the CDR3 is TGCAGCGTTGAAGGGACAGGGTTATCGATGTTTACAGATACGCAGTATTTT.